A selection of T cell receptor beta chains follows, all from one sample in a study of cytomegalovirus exposure and HLA in healthy donors. The repertoire was sequenced with immunoSEQ multiplex PCR; TCRdb's copy has only in-frame clones and lacks some. The profile shows about 170,000 clones, roughly 78% of them singletons. Sequencing used PBMCs. All receptors derive from a woman between 45 and 65 years old in good health and CMV-seropositive. The CDR3 runs from the conserved cysteine through the conserved F or W. A D gene is named only where the DNA matches it firmly. Clone size is shown for a subset of rows, as once, few, many or a class of expanded clone.

TRBV14	TRBJ2-2	TRBD2	.	CASSPIQLATRTGELFF	TGTGCCAGCAGCCCCATTCAACTAGCGACAAGGACCGGGGAGCTGTTTTTT
TRBV2	TRBJ1-1	.	.	CASRQGFVTEAFF	TGTGCCAGTCGCCAGGGTTTTGTCACTGAAGCTTTCTTT
TRBV6-5	TRBJ2-2	.	.	CASSRQRINTGELFF	TGTGCCAGCAGTCGACAGAGGATTAACACCGGGGAGCTGTTTTTT
TRBV4-2	TRBJ1-3	.	.	CASSQERLGGLSGNTIYF	TGTGCCAGCAGCCAAGAACGGTTGGGAGGGCTCTCTGGAAACACCATATATTTT
TRBV5-1	TRBJ1-4	.	.	CASSVDSFNEKLFF	TGCGCCAGCAGCGTGGACAGTTTTAATGAAAAACTGTTTTTT
TRBV15	TRBJ2-1	.	.	CATSHYRSLGDNEQFF	TGTGCCACCAGCCATTATCGGTCTCTGGGCGACAATGAGCAGTTCTTC
TRBV30	TRBJ1-5	.	.	CAWSNMGASPQHF	TGTGCCTGGAGTAATATGGGCGCCTCGCCCCAGCATTTT
TRBV7-2	TRBJ1-4	.	.	CASSLGGAGEKLFF	TGTGCCAGCAGCTTAGGTGGGGCAGGGGAAAAACTGTTTTTT
TRBV2	TRBJ2-3	TRBD2	.	CASGDSGVVRDTQYF	TGTGCCAGCGGGGATAGCGGGGTGGTTCGAGATACGCAGTATTTT
TRBV7-2	TRBJ1-2	.	.	CASSLGGGNYGYTF	TGTGCCAGCAGCCTTGGAGGAGGGAACTATGGCTACACCTTC
TRBV7-9	TRBJ1-1	.	.	CSSSIRETEAFF	TGTTCCAGCAGCATCCGGGAAACTGAAGCTTTCTTT
TRBV28	TRBJ1-2	TRBD1	.	CASSLLRQGGGYTF	TGTGCCAGCAGCCTCTTGAGACAGGGGGGAGGCTACACCTTC
TRBV7-9	TRBJ2-3	TRBD1	few	CASSMDRAGGTDTQYF	TGTGCCAGCAGCATGGACAGGGCAGGCGGAACAGATACGCAGTATTTT
TRBV28	TRBJ2-2	TRBD1	.	CASSFTRQGLSGELFF	TGTGCCAGCAGTTTTACGCGACAGGGATTATCTGGGGAGCTGTTTTTT
TRBV11-2	TRBJ2-2	.	.	CASSLTQGNTGELFF	TGTGCCAGCAGCTTAACACAGGGTAACACCGGGGAGCTGTTTTTT
TRBV5-1	TRBJ2-1	.	.	CASSADNYNEQFF	TGCGCCAGCAGCGCGGACAACTACAATGAGCAGTTCTTC
TRBV5-4	TRBJ1-2	TRBD1	few	CASSRQGALNYGYTF	TGTGCCAGCAGCCGACAGGGGGCCTTAAACTATGGCTACACCTTC
TRBV4-2	TRBJ2-1	TRBD2	.	CASSQVRTSGYNEQFF	TGTGCCAGCAGCCAAGTTCGAACTAGCGGATACAATGAGCAGTTCTTC
TRBV5-1	TRBJ1-1	.	.	CASSLAQGRLTEAFF	TGCGCCAGCAGCTTGGCGCAGGGGCGTTTAACTGAAGCTTTCTTT
TRBV29-1	TRBJ2-7	TRBD1	.	CSVEGTGGAQQYF	TGCAGCGTTGAGGGGACAGGGGGCGCGCAGCAGTACTTC
TRBV6-5	TRBJ1-2	.	.	CASSPRRTVNYGYTF	TGTGCCAGCAGTCCCCGACGGACAGTTAACTATGGCTACACCTTC
TRBV7-3	TRBJ2-7	.	.	CASSFRQASSSYEQYF	TGTGCCAGCAGCTTCCGACAGGCGTCCAGCTCCTACGAGCAGTACTTC
TRBV15	TRBJ1-5	.	.	CATGSYSNQPQHF	TGTGCCACAGGGAGTTATAGCAATCAGCCCCAGCATTTT
TRBV11-2	TRBJ2-5	TRBD1	.	CASSLSSGTGAQETQYF	TGTGCCAGCAGCTTATCTTCCGGGACAGGGGCCCAAGAGACCCAGTACTTC
TRBV28	TRBJ2-5	TRBD2	.	CASSMTAGGRETQYF	TGTGCCAGCAGTATGACAGCGGGAGGGAGGGAGACCCAGTACTTC